The present T cell receptor (beta chain) was sequenced within a study of blood T cells in healthy people across ages. Looked up from germline, CDR1 is LNHNV and CDR2 is YYDKDF (reference sequence). The CDR3 spans 13 residues. V was cut by 4 bases and J by 7 bases, with 11 bases left in between. As regards this clonotype: Its target is not known.

Whole-study findings and limits: With age, beta diversity per million T cells declined roughly linearly, significantly by approximately 40.

PCR was performed a second time for about 7 to 11 cycles using a sample-barcoded 5' primer and a J-beta primer mix. Tags on each cDNA molecule came from a template-switch adaptor with 12 random nucleotides. Each CDR3 protein gets one entry after TCRdb re-called the 5' RACE reads with MiXCR. The top ten clones hold around 18% of a sample with just over 1 million distinct CDR3 sequences, 40% to 50% of them seen once. The V call is TRBV15, the J call TRBJ2-1; D gene uncertain. The sequence was obtained from a woman aged 55-69 years in good health. What was sequenced was blood. The CDR3 region has the DNA TGTGCCACCAGCATCATTAAGGGTAATGAGCAGTTCTTC. This translates into CATSIIKGNEQFF. The full variable domain, its missing parts supplied by reference TRBV15 and TRBJ2-1, is DAMVIQNPRYQVTQFGKPVTLSCSQTLNHNVMYWYQQKSSQAPKLLFHYYDKDFNNEADTPDNFQSRRPNTSFCFLDIRSPGLGDTAMYLCATSIIKGNEQFFGPGTRLTVL.